This T cell receptor (beta chain) was retrieved from a study of graft-versus-host responses after intestinal transplantation (dated by TCRdb to the early 2020s). With regard to the full study: The transplants that recipients got were multivisceral, liver-intestinal, or isolated intestinal. To identify alloreactive clones, pre-transplant mixed lymphocyte reaction products were sequenced and compared with unstimulated pre-transplant donor and recipient T cells. Bulk TCR-beta CDR3 sequencing was used to track graft-versus-host and host-versus-graft alloreactive T cell clones in the graft, circulation and bone marrow after intestinal transplantation. Rather than going through the commercial service, samples from a few later patients were sequenced in-house on an Illumina MiSeq and processed with MiXCR. Anti-thymocyte globulin induction was given to all recipients, followed by maintenance tacrolimus and steroids for around three years. Donor T cell macrochimerism was defined as a peak of at least 4% donor T cells among recipient peripheral blood mononuclear cells. A cohort of roughly 25 intestinal transplant recipients, including one retransplant, was enrolled, and a few patients lacking pretransplant specimens were excluded.

Taken with the paper, the label for time point translates to: cells obtained before transplantation from donor or recipient. CD3+CD4+ and CD3+CD8+ populations were FACS-sorted from unstimulated pre-transplant donor and recipient cells taken from spleen or lymph nodes. CDR1 and CDR2 are read off the germline V gene as LGHNT and FRNRAP. From the cysteine through the phenylalanine, the CDR3 covers 16 amino acids. The entry retains the CDR3 DNA only, 48 bases that are in frame from base 1. Cut back by 6 bases and 5 bases, the V and J ends lie 17 bases apart. Study-wide conclusions, independent of this receptor: Conclusions were limited by the relatively low number and heterogeneity of intestinal transplant patients. Patients with donor T cell macrochimerism had high GvH to HvG T cell clonal ratios in their allografts. Peak levels of circulating GvH clones were associated with declines in HvG clones early after transplant. GvH clones were detected in recipient bone marrow, and some appeared earlier in ileal mucosa or blood, consistent with an intestinal mucosal origin.

To prepare the library, the immunoSEQ multiplex PCR assay was applied. For most patients, genomic DNA was isolated with the Qiagen DNeasy Blood and Tissue Kit and sent frozen to Adaptive Biotechnologies for TCR sequencing. For most patients, genomic DNA was subjected to high-throughput TCR-beta CDR3 sequencing by Adaptive Biotechnologies. As for the authors' bioinformatics: TCR sequencing data for approximately 17 patients were retrieved from Adaptive's ImmunoSEQ software; three other patients were processed with MiXCR and VDJtools. To correct CD4 versus CD8 sorting errors, sequences present in both subsets at a frequency ratio below 5:1 were removed. CDR3 nucleotide sequences shared between donor and recipient were removed because the origin of such sequences could not be assigned. At least 2-fold expansion over unstimulated cells and a minimum CFSE-low frequency of 0.002% (template counts) or 0.001% (read counts) were required for clones to be classified as alloreactive. Mappable clones were those detected in sequenced pre-transplant spleen, lymph node, or MLR CFSE-low populations of the donor or recipient. The cumulative frequency of alloreactive clones was calculated as a percentage of all sequences, weighted by copy number. TCRdb retrieved this table from immuneACCESS and kept in-frame rearrangements only. Not all clones are present; in checked studies, unresolved V genes account for under half, and no reason is known for the remainder. That table furnishes V, J and clone size, whereas the DNA furnished D and trimming. A total of over 80,000 clones appear in this sample, 91% of them only once. The top ten hold roughly 0.17% of the sample.

Concerning this clone: The antigen it recognizes is unknown. No clone much larger than this one lies a single base away; base qualities are absent.

The rearranged segments are TRBV12-5 and TRBJ1-6; the best D guess is TRBD1, with 5 bases matching. Material: unstimulated CD4+ T cells sorted from spleen or lymph node cells, obtained before transplant. The sequence was obtained from a human donor who was the organ donor for an intestinal transplant. The CDR3 region reads CASGLGLGEDNSPLHF. The sequenced DNA is TGTGCTAGTGGACTGGGGTTGGGGGAGGATAATTCACCCCTCCACTTT.